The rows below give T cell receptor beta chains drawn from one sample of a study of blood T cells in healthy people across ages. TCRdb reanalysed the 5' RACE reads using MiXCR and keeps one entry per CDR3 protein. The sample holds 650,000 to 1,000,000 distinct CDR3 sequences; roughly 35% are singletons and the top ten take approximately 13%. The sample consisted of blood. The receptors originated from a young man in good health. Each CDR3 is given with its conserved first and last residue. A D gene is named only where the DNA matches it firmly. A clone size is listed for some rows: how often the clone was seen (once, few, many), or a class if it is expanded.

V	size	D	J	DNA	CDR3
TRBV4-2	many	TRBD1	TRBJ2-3	TGTGCCAGCAGCCAAGATCCTAAAGGGACAGGGGCCGTAGATACGCAGTATTTT	CASSQDPKGTGAVDTQYF
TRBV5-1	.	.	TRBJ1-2	TGCGCCAGCAGCGACGGGTTGTATGGCTACACCTTC	CASSDGLYGYTF
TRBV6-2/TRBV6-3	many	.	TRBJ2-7	TGTGCCAGCAGCCCCGGGGCACACTACGAGCAGTACTTC	CASSPGAHYEQYF
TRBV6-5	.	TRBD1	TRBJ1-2	TGTGCCAGCAGACCAACCGGGACAGGGCGATTTCGTTACACCTTC	CASRPTGTGRFRYTF
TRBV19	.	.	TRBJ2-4	TGTGCCAGTAGAGAACCTACGGCGAGGAACATTCAGTACTTC	CASREPTARNIQYF
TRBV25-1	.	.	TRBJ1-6	TGTGCCAGCAGTGAATTAGCGGGAACCAATTCACCCCTCCACTTT	CASSELAGTNSPLHF
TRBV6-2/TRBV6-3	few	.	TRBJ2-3	TGTGCCAGCAGCCGTCAACAGGGACGAACAGATACGCAGTATTTT	CASSRQQGRTDTQYF
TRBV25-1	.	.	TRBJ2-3	TGTGCCAGCAGTGACATTGGATTTTCCGTGGATACGCAGTATTTT	CASSDIGFSVDTQYF
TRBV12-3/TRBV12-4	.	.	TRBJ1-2	TGTGCCAGCGTCTTATTGGGTAACTATGGCTACACCTTC	CASVLLGNYGYTF
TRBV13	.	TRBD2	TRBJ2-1	TGTGCCAGCAGCTTAGGGGGGGGGGACCCCGCCTACAATGAGCAGTTCTTC	CASSLGGGDPAYNEQFF
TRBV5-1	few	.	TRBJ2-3	TGCGCCAGCAGCTTGGGGGTGGAAGATACGCAGTATTTT	CASSLGVEDTQYF
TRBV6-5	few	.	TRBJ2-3	TGTGCCAGCAGTTACTCCGATAGGGATCGAGATACGCAGTATTTT	CASSYSDRDRDTQYF
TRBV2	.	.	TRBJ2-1	TGTGCCAGCACCACGGGAAGTTACAATGAGCAGTTCTTC	CASTTGSYNEQFF
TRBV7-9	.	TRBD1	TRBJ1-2	TGTGCCAGCAGCTTATCTCAGGGGGCGCTTGGCTACACCTTC	CASSLSQGALGYTF
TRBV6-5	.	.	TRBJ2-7	TGTGCCAGCAGTTATAGGCCTAGGGGTGGCTACGAGCAGTACTTC	CASSYRPRGGYEQYF
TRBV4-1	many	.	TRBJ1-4	TGCGCCAGCAGCCACGGGACGGGGAATGAAAAACTGTTTTTT	CASSHGTGNEKLFF
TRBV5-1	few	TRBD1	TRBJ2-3	TGCGCCAGCAGCTTAATACAGGGGAAGGGCACAGATACGCAGTATTTT	CASSLIQGKGTDTQYF
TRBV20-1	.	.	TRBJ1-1	TGCAGTGTTTTCTACGGGGGGGGCGCCGGGACTGAAGCTTTCTTT	CSVFYGGGAGTEAFF
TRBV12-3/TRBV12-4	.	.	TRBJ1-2	TGTGCCAGCAGTGGTCGTCAGGGTGGCGGCTACACCTTC	CASSGRQGGGYTF
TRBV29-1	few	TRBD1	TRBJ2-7	TGCAGCGTTGAAGTCGGACAGGAGATCTACGAGCAGTACTTC	CSVEVGQEIYEQYF
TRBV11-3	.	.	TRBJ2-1	TGTGCCAGCAGCTTAAGACTGAGCTCCTACAATGAGCAGTTCTTC	CASSLRLSSYNEQFF
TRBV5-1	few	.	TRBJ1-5	TGCGCCAGCAGCTTGGGGGCAGGAGAGAGCAATCAGCCCCAGCATTTT	CASSLGAGESNQPQHF
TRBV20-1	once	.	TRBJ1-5	TGCAGTGCTAGTGTCAGGGTCGGCAATCAGCCCCAGCATTTT	CSASVRVGNQPQHF
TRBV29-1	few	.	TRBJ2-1	TGCAGCGTTGAAGCCCCCTTTGTGGAGGGGGGCTACAATGAGCAGTTCTTC	CSVEAPFVEGGYNEQFF
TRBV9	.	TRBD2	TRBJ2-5	TGTGCCAGCAGCGTAGGACTAGCAGGCAATGAGCAGTACTTC	CASSVGLAGNEQYF
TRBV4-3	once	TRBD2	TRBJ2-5	TGCGCCAGCAGCCAAGAATGGAATAGCGGGCCTGCCGAGGGCTACGAACAGTACTTC	CASSQEWNSGPAEGYEQYF
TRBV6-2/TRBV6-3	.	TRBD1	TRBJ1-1	TGTGCCAGCACCATTACGGTCCAGGGGGCGAGCACTGAAGCTTTCTTT	CASTITVQGASTEAFF
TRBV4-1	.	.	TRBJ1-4	TGCGCCAGCAGCCAAGATTACGGTCGAGACAACGCCATTCTAAAACTGTTTTTT	CASSQDYGRDNAILKLFF
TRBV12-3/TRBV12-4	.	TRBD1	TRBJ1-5	TGTGCCAGCAGGGGTTCGGGGACAGGGCAACTCCAGCCCCAGCATTTT	CASRGSGTGQLQPQHF
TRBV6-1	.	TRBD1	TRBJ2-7	TGTGCCAGCAGTGAGAGACAGGGAGTCCGCGAGCAGTACTTC	CASSERQGVREQYF
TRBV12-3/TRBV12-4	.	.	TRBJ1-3	TGTGCCAGCAGGTATACTGGAAACACCATATATTTT	CASRYTGNTIYF
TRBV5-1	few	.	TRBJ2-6	TGCGCCAGCAGCTACGGGGACCTCCTAGTCTCCGGGGCCAACGTCCTGACTTTC	CASSYGDLLVSGANVLTF
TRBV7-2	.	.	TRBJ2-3	TGTGCCAGCGGATTATTTGGGGATACGCAGTATTTT	CASGLFGDTQYF
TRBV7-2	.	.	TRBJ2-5	TGTGCCAGCAGCTTAGTTGGGCAGTCTCAAGAGGCCCAGTACTTC	CASSLVGQSQEAQYF
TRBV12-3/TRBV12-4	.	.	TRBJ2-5	TGTGCCAGCAGTTTAGAGGAGAACAGGGACCAAGAGACCCAGTACTTC	CASSLEENRDQETQYF
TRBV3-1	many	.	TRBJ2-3	TGTGCCAGCAGCCAAGAAAGAGGAACCCCGGATACGCAGTATTTT	CASSQERGTPDTQYF
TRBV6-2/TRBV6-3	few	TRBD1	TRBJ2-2	TGTGCCAGCAGTTGGCGGACAGGGGGGACGAACACCGGGGAGCTGTTTTTT	CASSWRTGGTNTGELFF
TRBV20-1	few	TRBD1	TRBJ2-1	TGCAGTGCTGGCGGACAGGCCGATAGCCCGAATGAGCAGTTCTTC	CSAGGQADSPNEQFF
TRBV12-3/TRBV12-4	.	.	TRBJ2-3	TGTGCCAGCAGTTACTCACTCACCGCAGATACGCAGTATTTT	CASSYSLTADTQYF
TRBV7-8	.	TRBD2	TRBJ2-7	TGTGCCAGCAGCTTTACCCTTAGGCGGGGGAATACGGGGGAAGACTCCTACAATGAGCAGTACTTC	CASSFTLRRGNTGEDSYNEQYF
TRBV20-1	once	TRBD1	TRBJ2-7	TGCAGTGCATCAACCGGGACAGGGGAAAGCAATGAGCAGTACTTC	CSASTGTGESNEQYF
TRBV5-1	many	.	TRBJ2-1	TGCGCCAGCAGCGTGGGTATAGGAGAGCAGTTCTTC	CASSVGIGEQFF
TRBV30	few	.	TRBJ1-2	TGTGCCTGGAGGAATCAGGGCGCCTGGGACTATGGCTACACCTTC	CAWRNQGAWDYGYTF
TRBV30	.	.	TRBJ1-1	TGTGCCTGGAGTTCATCCAACCGGGACACTGAAGCTTTCTTT	CAWSSSNRDTEAFF
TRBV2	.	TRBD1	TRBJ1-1	TGTGCCAGCAGTCCAAGACAGGGTTCAGACACTGAAGCTTTCTTT	CASSPRQGSDTEAFF
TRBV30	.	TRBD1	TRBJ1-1	TGTGCCTGGAGCCACATCAACAGGGGGTGGTCCGAAGCTTTCTTT	CAWSHINRGWSEAFF
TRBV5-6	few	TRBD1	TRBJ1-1	TGTGCCTCGGAGCCTCAGGGGGTAAACACTGAAGCTTTCTTT	CASEPQGVNTEAFF
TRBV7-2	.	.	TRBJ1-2	TGTGCCAGCAGCTTATTCGGGGGCCGATATGGCTACACCTTC	CASSLFGGRYGYTF
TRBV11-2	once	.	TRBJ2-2	TGTGCCAGCAGCTTAGATTCCGAGGGGGCGAACACCGGGGAGCTGTTTTTT	CASSLDSEGANTGELFF
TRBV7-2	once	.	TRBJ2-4	TGTGCCAGCAGCTTGAAGGCAGCCCGGGAGCAGTACTTC	CASSLKAAREQYF
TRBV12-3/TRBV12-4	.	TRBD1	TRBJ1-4	TGTGCCAGCACCGCAGGGGGTCGGAATGAAAAACTGTTTTTT	CASTAGGRNEKLFF
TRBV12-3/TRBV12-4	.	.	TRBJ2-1	TGTGCCAGCAGTACAAGAGGCACCCCGGGACGGCACTACAATGAGCAGTTCTTC	CASSTRGTPGRHYNEQFF
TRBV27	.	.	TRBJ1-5	TGTGCCAGCGGGCTAATCAGGGCTAGCAATCAGCCCCAGCATTTT	CASGLIRASNQPQHF
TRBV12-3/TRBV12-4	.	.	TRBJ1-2	TGTGCCAGCAGCTCCAGGAACCTAGTCTATGGCTACACCTTC	CASSSRNLVYGYTF
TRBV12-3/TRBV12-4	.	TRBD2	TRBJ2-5	TGTGCCAGCAGACGTCTAGCGGGGGGCGTCTTAGAGACCCAGTACTTC	CASRRLAGGVLETQYF
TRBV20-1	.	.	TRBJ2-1	TGCAGTGCTGACCCCCCCGTCGGGGCAAATGAGCAGTTCTTC	CSADPPVGANEQFF
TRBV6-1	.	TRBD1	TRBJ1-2	TGTGCCAGCAGTGGGGACAGGCCCCTCCTCGGCTATGGCTACACCTTC	CASSGDRPLLGYGYTF
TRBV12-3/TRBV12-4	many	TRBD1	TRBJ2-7	TGTGCCAGCAGTGCAAGGACAGGGGGCGAGTACGAGCAGTACTTC	CASSARTGGEYEQYF
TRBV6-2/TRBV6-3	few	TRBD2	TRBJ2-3	TGTGCCAGCAGCGGGGGGGCCGCCACAGATACGCAGTATTTT	CASSGGAATDTQYF
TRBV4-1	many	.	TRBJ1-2	TGCGCCAGCAGCGCCCGCCCGCGGGGCGAAGGCTACACCTTC	CASSARPRGEGYTF